A single sample gave rise to the 27 T cell receptor beta chains below, sequenced in a study of cytomegalovirus exposure and HLA in healthy donors. The PCR was carried out with 60 Vbeta primers and 13 Jbeta primers. The protocol was immunoSEQ multiplex PCR, while the TCRdb copy is restricted to in-frame clones and leaves out a portion. The repertoire includes some 130,000 clones, approximately 80% of them detected once, and 8.8% sits in the top ten. The sample comprised PBMCs. Receptors originate from a woman aged 50 to 65 in good health and CMV-seropositive.

This chain joins TRBV30 and TRBJ1-5, with a possible D match to TRBD1 (6 bases). Between the trimmed V and J ends, which lost 4 bases and 4 bases, there was a span of 11 bases. Germline V lookup: CDR1 GTSNPN, CDR2 SVGIG (reference sequence). This CDR3 is built from 13 residues. The CDR3 DNA reads as TGTGCCTGGACAGGGGCACTAAATCAGCCCCAGCATTTT. This translates into CAWTGALNQPQHF.

This clone has just a few counts. This chain joins TRBV4-1 and TRBJ2-7, with D possibly TRBD2 on 5 matching bases. The ends were cut back, 0 bases at V and 4 bases at J, with 13 bases in the middle. The CDR3 consists of 15 residues. Germline V gene data show CDR1 as MGHRA and CDR2 as YSYEKL. The CDR3 reads CASSQDPGNEYEQYF. In DNA form, the CDR3 reads TGCGCCAGCAGCCAAGATCCGGGAAATGAGTACGAGCAGTACTTC.

The genes are TRBV19 and TRBJ2-4; D possibly corresponds to TRBD2 (7 bases). Trimming removed 5 bases from V and 8 bases from J, with 10 bases in between. This CDR3 is built from 12 residues. CDR1 LNHDA and CDR2 SQIVND come from the germline V gene (reference sequence). DNA of the CDR3: TGTGCCAGTAGTGGAGGGGGGGACATTCAGTACTTC. This codes for CASSGGGDIQYF.

The chain has TRBV12-5 and TRBJ1-1; D may be TRBD1 (6 bases). The CDR3 consists of 20 residues. CDR1 is LGHNT, CDR2 FRNRAP, per germline. With 2 bases removed from V and 0 bases from J, the gap between germline ends came to 25 bases. This CDR3 is CASGLNTPGHRPRMNTEAFF. CDR3 nucleotide sequence: TGTGCTAGTGGTTTGAATACCCCGGGACACCGCCCGAGGATGAACACTGAAGCTTTCTTT.

This chain links TRBV2 with TRBJ2-3, with 11 bases aligning to TRBD2. Germline lookup yields CDR1 SNHLY and CDR2 FYNNEI. This CDR3 is 16 amino acids long. The V and J ends lost 2 bases and 6 bases, in that order; junction bases with no gene match: 7. CDR3 protein: CASSETSGGDPDTQYF. In nucleotides, the CDR3 is TGTGCCAGCAGTGAAACTAGCGGGGGTGACCCGGATACGCAGTATTTT.

The V call is TRBV7-3, the J call TRBJ2-5, with D perhaps matching TRBD2 (7 bases). Germline V gene lookup returns CDR1 SGHTA and CDR2 FQGTGA. The CDR3 length is 13 residues. The V end was cut by 6 bases, the J end by 3 bases, with 11 bases between. CDR3 nucleotides: TGTGCCAGCAGAGGGGGGGCGGAAGAGACCCAGTACTTC. Amino acid sequence: CASRGGAEETQYF.

The CDR3 DNA reads TGCGCCAGCAGCTTCGGGAACAGGGGAGAGACCCAGTACTTC. It translates to CASSFGNRGETQYF. This chain connects TRBV5-1 to TRBJ2-5; TRBD1 agrees at 7 bases. There are 14 residues in the CDR3. Germline V lookup: CDR1 SGHRS, CDR2 YFSETQ. Trimming cost V 2 bases and J 4 bases; bases outside gene matches: 5.

A note on this clone: The same CDR3 is also encoded by other DNA sequences in this sample. This chain uses TRBV7-2 with TRBJ2-7; 8 positions agree with TRBD2. Germline assignment: CDR1 SGHTA and CDR2 FQGNSA. This CDR3 is built from 15 residues. The junction had 4 bases not matched to a gene; V was cut back by 1 base and J by 2 bases. CDR3 in DNA: TGTGCCAGCAGCTTAGTTGCGGGGGGCCCCTACGAGCAGTACTTC. Protein product: CASSLVAGGPYEQYF. Full variable domain (rest looked up from reference TRBV7-2 and TRBJ2-7): GAGVSQSPSNKVTEKGKDVELRCDPISGHTALYWYRQSLGQGLEFLIYFQGNSAPDKSGLPSDRFSAERTGGSVSTLTIQRTQQEDSAVYLCASSLVAGGPYEQYFGPGTRLTVT.

The chain's CDR3 is CASSERSREQYF. The CDR3 DNA reads as TGTGCCAGCAGTGAAAGGTCGAGGGAGCAGTACTTC. The chain couples TRBV6-1 to TRBJ2-7; D is unclear. This CDR3 contains 12 residues. Germline CDR1 and CDR2: MNHNS and SASEGT. V was clipped by 2 bases and J by 7 bases, with 9 bases between them.

V usage is TRBV11-3 and J usage is TRBJ2-7; D remains ambiguous. The CDR3 sequence is 13 residues long. Trimming removed 5 bases at V and 3 bases at J, with 11 bases between. Looked up from germline, CDR1 is SGHNT and CDR2 is YENEEA. The CDR3 coding sequence is TGTGCCAGCAGCCTTAAACAGAGCTACGAGCAGTACTTC. As protein: CASSLKQSYEQYF. Supplemented by reference TRBV11-3 and TRBJ2-7, the full variable domain reads EAGVVQSPRYKIIEKKQPVAFWCNPISGHNTLYWYLQNLGQGPELLIRYENEEAVDDSQLPKDRFSAERLKGVDSTLKIQPAELGDSAVYLCASSLKQSYEQYFGPGTRLTVT.

This sequence joins TRBV6-5 and TRBJ1-2, with 7 bases lining up with TRBD1. The CDR3 contains 15 residues. Germline V lookup: CDR1 MNHEY, CDR2 SVGAGI. The V segment lost 5 bases and the J segment 4 bases; nucleotides outside the gene matches: 10. DNA of the CDR3: TGTGCCAGCAGTCCCTCCGAGGGGGCTGGCTATGGCTACACCTTC. Translation gives CASSPSEGAGYGYTF.

The chain combines TRBV6-5 with TRBJ1-1; D possibly corresponds to TRBD1 (5 bases). Germline CDR1 MNHEY, CDR2 SVGAGI. The germline V and J ends were trimmed by 0 bases and 4 bases, with 9 bases remaining between them. The length of the CDR3 is 14 residues. The chain's CDR3 is CASSYSYTGTEAFF. Written as DNA, the CDR3 is TGTGCCAGCAGTTACTCGTATACAGGCACTGAAGCTTTCTTT.

CDR3 amino acids: CASSVGYSPNTGELFF. In DNA, the CDR3 is TGTGCCAGCAGCGTAGGGTATAGTCCGAACACCGGGGAGCTGTTTTTT. The gene calls are TRBV9 and TRBJ2-2, with D unresolved. The V gene lost 0 bases and the J gene lost 0 bases, with 9 bases spanning the gap. CDR1 is SGDLS, CDR2 YYNGEE, per germline. The CDR3 is made up of 16 amino acids.

The V gene is TRBV5-1, the J gene TRBJ2-7; the D is unclear. V lost 4 bases to trimming and J lost 10 bases, with 15 bases between them. Germline CDR1 is SGHRS and CDR2 is YFSETQ. CDR3 length: 12 amino acids. The CDR3 region is CASSAIDSDQYF. The CDR3 nucleotides read TGCGCCAGCAGCGCCATCGACTCCGATCAGTACTTC. Full variable domain (outside the CDR3, taken from reference TRBV5-1 and TRBJ2-7): KAGVTQTPRYLIKTRGQQVTLSCSPISGHRSVSWYQQTPGQGLQFLFEYFSETQRNKGNFPGRFSGRQFSNSRSEMNVSTLELGDSALYLCASSAIDSDQYFGPGTRLTVT.

The V gene is TRBV27, the J gene TRBJ2-6; D possibly corresponds to TRBD1 (5 bases). Germline lookup yields CDR1 MNHEY and CDR2 SMNVEV (reference sequence). With 5 bases removed from V and 4 bases from J, the gap between germline ends came to 9 bases. The CDR3 length is 14 residues. The CDR3 is CASSAWTGANVLTF. The CDR3, as DNA: TGTGCCAGCAGTGCGTGGACAGGGGCCAACGTCCTGACTTTC. Supplemented by reference TRBV27 and TRBJ2-6, the full variable domain reads EAQVTQNPRYLITVTGKKLTVTCSQNMNHEYMSWYRQDPGLGLRQIYYSMNVEVTDKGDVPEGYKVSRKEKRNFPLILESPSPNQTSLYFCASSAWTGANVLTFGAGSRLTVL.

CDR3 loop: CATSRDLPGLTEAFF. As DNA, the CDR3 is TGTGCCACCAGCAGAGACCTTCCGGGACTAACTGAAGCTTTCTTT. V and J are TRBV15 and TRBJ1-1; D is perhaps TRBD1 (5 bases). The germline CDR1 and CDR2 sequences are LNHNV and YYDKDF (reference sequence). This CDR3 contains 15 residues. The V end was cut by 0 bases, the J end by 5 bases, with 13 bases between.

The rearrangement joins TRBV21-1 to TRBJ2-7; no DNA check was done on the table's D call, TRBD1. TRBV21-1 is noted as a pseudogene. This CDR3 region has 13 residues. CDR3 residues: CASSTRQVYEQYF. Here the CDR3 DNA reads TGTGCCAGCAGCACCCGACAGGTCTACGAGCAGTACTTC.

The chain couples TRBV30 to TRBJ1-2; TRBD1 aligns across 10 bases. The V segment lost 4 bases and the J segment 0 bases; nucleotides outside the gene matches: 5. The CDR3 extends over 15 amino acids. The germline V gene has CDR1 GTSNPN and CDR2 SVGIG (reference sequence). CDR3 nucleotide sequence: TGTGCCTGGAAGGACAGGGGGTTCGCTAACTATGGCTACACCTTC. This gives the protein CAWKDRGFANYGYTF.

The chain has TRBV5-1 and TRBJ1-1; 8 bases line up with TRBD1. With V trimmed by 0 bases and J by 1 base, 2 bases remained unmatched. Germline V gives CDR1 SGHRS, CDR2 YFSETQ. The CDR3 has 15 residues. Written as DNA, the CDR3 is TGCGCCAGCAGCTTGGGCGACAGGGGGAACACTGAAGCTTTCTTT. Translated, it gives CASSLGDRGNTEAFF.

CDR3 in DNA: TGTGCCAGCAGCGCGACGACAGTAGGCGAGACCCAGTACTTC. It codes for CASSATTVGETQYF. The rearrangement links TRBV7-2 to TRBJ2-5; tentatively, D is TRBD1 (5 bases). The CDR3 has 14 residues. Per the germline V gene, CDR1 is SGHTA and CDR2 is FQGNSA. The V end lost 5 bases, the J end lost 5 bases, and 15 bases lay between the germline ends.

This clone was seen just once. The V and J genes are TRBV6-5 and TRBJ1-1, with 7 bases fitting TRBD1. J gave up 0 bases and V 4 bases, and 5 bases lay outside the gene matches. Germline V gives CDR1 MNHEY, CDR2 SVGAGI. The CDR3 covers 15 residues. As DNA, the CDR3 is TGTGCCAGCAGTTCCCCCGGACAGGTGAACACTGAAGCTTTCTTT. Translating gives CASSSPGQVNTEAFF.

The chain couples TRBV18 to TRBJ2-1, with a weak D call TRBD2 (5 bases). Trimming cost V 0 bases and J 2 bases, with 14 bases left between them. This CDR3 is 17 amino acids long. CDR1 KGHSH and CDR2 LQKENI come from the germline V gene. The CDR3 region is CASSPPRVATTYNEQFF. The CDR3 DNA reads as TGTGCCAGCTCACCACCGAGGGTAGCGACAACCTACAATGAGCAGTTCTTC.

The chain employs TRBV7-2 and TRBJ2-3; a weak D match, TRBD2 (6 bases). V lost 4 bases to trimming and J lost 4 bases, with 12 bases between them. Germline lookup yields CDR1 SGHTA and CDR2 FQGNSA. The length of the CDR3 is 14 residues. CDR3 amino acids: CASSSPTGADTQYF. CDR3 in DNA: TGTGCCAGCAGCTCCCCGACGGGGGCAGATACGCAGTATTTT.

The V gene is TRBV6-6, the J gene TRBJ2-3; tentative D call: TRBD2 (5 bases). The CDR3 runs 16 residues. Germline V gene data show CDR1 as MNHNY and CDR2 as SVGAGI (reference sequence). The V gene lost 2 bases and the J gene lost 2 bases, with 14 bases spanning the gap. The CDR3 loop reads CASSYDKRTYTDTQYF. The DNA for the CDR3 is TGTGCCAGCAGTTACGATAAGAGGACTTACACAGATACGCAGTATTTT.

The chain carries TRBV18 and TRBJ2-7, with 8 bases matching TRBD1. The V and J ends lost 4 bases and 6 bases, in that order; junction bases with no gene match: 8. CDR3 length equals 14 residues. CDR1 KGHSH and CDR2 LQKENI come from the germline V gene. CDR3 sequence: CASSLGTGPTEQYF. The CDR3 DNA sequence: TGTGCCAGCTCACTAGGGACAGGACCTACCGAGCAGTACTTC.

The chain recombines TRBV2 with TRBJ1-5; TRBD1 agrees at 7 bases. The CDR3 sequence is 14 residues long. Germline values: CDR1 SNHLY, CDR2 FYNNEI. The trim removed 8 bases at V and 3 bases at J, leaving 7 bases unmatched. This chain's CDR3 is CASDEGQNNQPQHF. CDR3 bases: TGTGCCAGCGACGAGGGACAGAACAATCAGCCCCAGCATTTT.

This chain connects TRBV18 to TRBJ2-5; possible D gene TRBD2, 6 bases. Germline CDR1 is KGHSH and CDR2 is LQKENI. This CDR3 is 14 amino acids long. The germline V and J ends were trimmed by 3 bases and 5 bases, with 13 bases remaining between them. In nucleotides, the CDR3 is TGTGCCAGCTCACCCGTAGCGGTGGGTGAGACCCAGTACTTC. Amino acid sequence: CASSPVAVGETQYF.